This TCR beta chain originates from a study of neurological immune-mediated disorders. TCRdb processed the 5' RACE reads anew with MiXCR; each CDR3 protein has one entry. Among fewer than 45,000 distinct CDR3 sequences listed, roughly 2.5% were seen once. Study-wide points: The greatest TCR clonal expansion occurred in HTLV-1-associated myelopathy and the least in multiple sclerosis, which fell below healthy controls.

The CDR3 contains 14 residues. The V gene end was trimmed by 1 base and the J gene end by 11 bases; junction bases not matched to a gene: 4. Germline V CDR1 and CDR2: SGDLS, YYNGEE. This clonotype was counted ten times or more. What it binds is unknown. For the unsorted libraries, 2 million PBMCs stored at -80 C served as input. This clonotype originated in a man younger than 40 with multiple sclerosis. The V call is TRBV9, the J call TRBJ1-6, with 9 bases that match TRBD1. Sequencing was done on a sample of PBMCs. The CDR3 region is CASSVRQGEAPLHF. The CDR3 nucleotides are TGTGCCAGCAGCGTAAGACAGGGGGAGGCACCCCTCCACTTT.